This record concerns one TCR beta chain sequence. The data originate from a study of PD-L1 blockade in urothelial cancer. TCRdb keeps only in-frame clones here, not all; method: immunoSEQ multiplex PCR. The table includes more than 40,000 clones, around 86% detected once. With 5 bases clipped from V and 2 bases from J, the junction kept 9 bases outside the gene matches. Germline V gene lookup returns CDR1 LNHDA and CDR2 SQIVND (reference sequence). The CDR3 is 16 residues long. This sample comprised PBMCs, obtained around atezolizumab (anti-PD-L1) treatment. V is TRBV19 and J is TRBJ2-3; 8 bases are shared with TRBD1. The clonotype comes from a man in his fifties or sixties with urothelial cancer. The CDR3 region is CASSAGRTGFTDTQYF. CDR3 DNA sequence: TGTGCCAGTAGTGCTGGTAGGACAGGGTTCACAGATACGCAGTATTTT.